The source of this T cell receptor beta chain is a study of T-cell memory formation after mild COVID-19 (dated by TCRdb to about 2021). Concerning the study at large: Most TCR sequence clusters were specific to one of the two donors. T-cell clones expanding and contracting after mild COVID-19 in two donors were tracked by longitudinal TCRalpha and TCRbeta repertoire sequencing. Two young, previously healthy adult volunteers, one female and one male, were included in the cohort. The paper's findings and limits, for the study overall: The study included only a couple of mild cases, and larger cohorts that include severe cases with pre-infection samples were judged to be necessary. Whether the second-wave clones peaking on day 37 were SARS-CoV-2 specific was not confirmed. From day 15 to 85, contracting clones showed balanced CD4/CD8 phenotypes, whereas a second wave of clones that expanded from day 15 to 37 leaned towards CD4+. Some responding clones were found in pre-infection memory, which suggests that pre-existing cross-reactive memory T cells took part in the SARS-CoV-2 response. Contracting CD4+ clones turned up mainly in the CM and EM memory subsets, whereas EMRA was where CD8+ clones were enriched.

For this chain, trimming is 5 bases at the V end and 6 bases at the J end, and the number of junction bases without a gene match is 10. The CDR3 runs 14 amino acids, cysteine and phenylalanine included. Solely the CDR3 DNA is kept, with 42 bases framed from the first base. Sequencing was carried out with an Illumina NovaSeq 6000. cDNA libraries for TCRalpha and TCRbeta were prepared by 5'RACE using constant-segment primers, with sample barcodes and unique molecular identifiers added. Trizol reagent was used to extract RNA from every sample. Library amplification was performed in two PCR steps, and a second sample barcode and Illumina TruSeq adapters were introduced in the second step. Libraries were sequenced on an Illumina NovaSeq with 2 x 150 bp paired-end reads. The study's own analysis went as follows. Reads were demultiplexed and collapsed into UMI-guided consensus sequences with migec v1.2.7. Using mixcr v2.1.11, UMI consensuses were aligned to TRA and TRB V and J templates and then assembled into clonotypes. Expanded or contracted clonotypes were those called significant by both edgeR and NoisET, with noise models trained on biological replicates. For edgeR calls, the thresholds were a false discovery rate-adjusted p below 0.01 and a log2 fold-change of 1. PCA with hierarchical clustering of max-normalized trajectories of the 1000 most abundant clonotypes was used as exploratory dynamics analysis. Separately sequenced CD4+ and CD8+ repertoires were used to assign a CD4 or CD8 phenotype to each responding clone. In TCRdb, the public reads were trimmed at Q25 with fastp and aligned with MiXCR, with productive beta chains retained. Entries that share a CDR3 protein sequence are merged under the most common genes and DNA. For this entry, the V and J calls and clone size follow TCRdb and not the study's own pipeline. In this sample the table shows about 110,000 distinct CDR3 sequences, over 15% of which occur a single time. The ten biggest clones cover 28% of the sample.

In the case of this clonotype: Its antigen specificity is not known. There are no base qualities to consult, and no much larger clone falls within one base.

PBMCs were isolated by Ficoll-Paque density gradient centrifugation. The receptor chain draws on TRBV12-3 or TRBV12-4 and TRBJ2-7, and TRBD2 aligns with 7 junction nucleotides. This sequence was found in an adult woman who had mild COVID-19 (a few samples of this study predate the infection). The sample titles of this study are shuffled in the database, so cell type and time point are left out; the donor was told from shared clones. The source material was PBMCs or a T cell subset sorted from them (not recorded which). CDR3 reads: CASSRGGRSGEQYF. The DNA is as follows: TGTGCCAGCAGTAGGGGCGGGAGATCGGGCGAGCAGTACTTC.